One and the same sample provided the 2 T cell receptor beta chains below, sequenced in a study of blood T cell repertoires in COVID-19. The repertoire was sequenced with immunoSEQ multiplex PCR; TCRdb's copy has only in-frame clones and lacks some. The table includes hundreds of thousands of clones, roughly four fifths detected once. Material: PBMCs or T cells enriched from blood (not recorded which). The origin of the receptors is a man under 40 with acute COVID-19.

The V call is TRBV10-3, the J call TRBJ2-1, with D perhaps matching TRBD2 (5 bases). Trimming took 3 bases from V and 8 from J, leaving 20 bases between them. Looked up from germline, CDR1 is ENHRY and CDR2 is SYGVKD. The CDR3 length is 16 residues. The CDR3 coding sequence is TGTGCCATCAGTGAATTAGCAGCCAGAGGGAACGATGAGCAGTTCTTC. As protein: CAISELAARGNDEQFF.

The chain links TRBV5-1 to TRBJ1-6, with TRBD1 identical over 9 bases. The V gene's germline CDR1 is SGHRS and CDR2 YFSETQ. The ends lost 5 bases at V and 9 bases at J; junction bases unmatched: 6. The CDR3 extends over 14 amino acids. Here the CDR3 DNA reads TGCGCCAGCAGACCGGGACAGGGATTTTCACCCCTCCACTTT. This encodes CASRPGQGFSPLHF.